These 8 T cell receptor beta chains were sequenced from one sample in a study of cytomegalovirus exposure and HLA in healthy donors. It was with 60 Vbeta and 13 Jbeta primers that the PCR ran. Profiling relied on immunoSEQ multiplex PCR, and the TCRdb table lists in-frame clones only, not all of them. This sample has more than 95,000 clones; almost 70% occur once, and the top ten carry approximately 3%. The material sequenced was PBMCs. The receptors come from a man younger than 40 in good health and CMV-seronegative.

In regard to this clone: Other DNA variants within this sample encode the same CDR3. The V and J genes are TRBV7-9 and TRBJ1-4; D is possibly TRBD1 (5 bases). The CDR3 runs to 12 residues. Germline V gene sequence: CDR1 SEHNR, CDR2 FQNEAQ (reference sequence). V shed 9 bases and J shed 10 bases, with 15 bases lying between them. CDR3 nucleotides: TGTGCCAGTAGCCTCGAGCAGGGAAAACTGTTTTTT. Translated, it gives CASSLEQGKLFF. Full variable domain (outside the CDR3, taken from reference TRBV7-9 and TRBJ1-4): DTGVSQNPRHKITKRGQNVTFRCDPISEHNRLYWYRQTLGQGPEFLTYFQNEAQLEKSRLLSDRFSAERPKGSFSTLEIQRTEQGDSAMYLCASSLEQGKLFFGSGTQLSVL.

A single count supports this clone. In DNA form, the CDR3 reads TGTGCCAGCAGCCACTACTACGGGACAGGGGGCGTTAGCTCCTACAATGAGCAGTTCTTC. Translating it yields CASSHYYGTGGVSSYNEQFF. V usage is TRBV4-2 and J usage is TRBJ2-1; TRBD1 matches at 12 bases. The CDR3 has 20 amino acids. The J segment lost 0 bases and the V segment lost 3 bases, leaving 12 bases of the junction unmatched. Germline V CDR1 and CDR2: LGHNA, YNFKEQ.

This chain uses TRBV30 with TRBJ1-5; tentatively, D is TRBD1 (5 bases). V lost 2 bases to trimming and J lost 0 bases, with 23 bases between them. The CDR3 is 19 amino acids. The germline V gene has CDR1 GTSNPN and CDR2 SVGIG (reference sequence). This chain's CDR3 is CAWSKGTGVMGVSNQPQHF. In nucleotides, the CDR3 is TGTGCCTGGAGTAAGGGGACTGGGGTGATGGGGGTTAGCAATCAGCCCCAGCATTTT.

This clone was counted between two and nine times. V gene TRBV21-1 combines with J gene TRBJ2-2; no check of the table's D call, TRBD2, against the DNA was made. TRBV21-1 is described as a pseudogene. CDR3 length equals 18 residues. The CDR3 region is CASEWPSGRAGDTGELFF. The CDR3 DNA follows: TGTGCCAGTGAATGGCCCAGCGGGAGGGCCGGGGACACCGGGGAGCTGTTTTTT.

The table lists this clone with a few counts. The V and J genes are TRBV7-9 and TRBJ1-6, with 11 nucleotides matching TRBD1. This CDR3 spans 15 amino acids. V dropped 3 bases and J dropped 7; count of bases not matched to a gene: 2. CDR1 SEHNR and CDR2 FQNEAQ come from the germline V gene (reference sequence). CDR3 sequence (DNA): TGTGCCAGCAGCTTTCGGACAGGGGGCAATTCACCCCTCCACTTT. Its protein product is CASSFRTGGNSPLHF. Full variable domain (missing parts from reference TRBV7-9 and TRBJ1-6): DTGVSQNPRHKITKRGQNVTFRCDPISEHNRLYWYRQTLGQGPEFLTYFQNEAQLEKSRLLSDRFSAERPKGSFSTLEIQRTEQGDSAMYLCASSFRTGGNSPLHFGNGTRLTVT.

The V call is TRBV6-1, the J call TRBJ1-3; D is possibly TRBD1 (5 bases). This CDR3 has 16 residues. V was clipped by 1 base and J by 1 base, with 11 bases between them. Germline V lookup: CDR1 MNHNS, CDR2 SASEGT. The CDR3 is CASSEGLGGSGNTIYF. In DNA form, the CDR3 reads TGTGCCAGCAGTGAAGGATTGGGGGGTTCTGGAAACACCATATATTTT.

The CDR3: CASSSGLAGSADTQYF. CDR3 DNA: TGTGCCAGCAGCTCGGGACTAGCGGGATCGGCAGATACGCAGTATTTT. The rearrangement uses TRBV7-3 and TRBJ2-3, with 13 bases lining up with TRBD2. Germline CDR1 and CDR2: SGHTA and FQGTGA. J gave up 4 bases and V 4 bases, and 5 bases lay outside the gene matches. The CDR3 extends over 16 amino acids.

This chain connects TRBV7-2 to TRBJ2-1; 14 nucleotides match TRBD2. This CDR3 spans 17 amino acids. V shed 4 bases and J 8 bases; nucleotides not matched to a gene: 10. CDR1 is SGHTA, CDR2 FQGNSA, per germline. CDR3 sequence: CASSYPPGTSGRDEQFF. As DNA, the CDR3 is TGTGCCAGCAGCTACCCCCCCGGGACTAGCGGGAGAGATGAGCAGTTCTTC.